This paragraph covers one TCR beta chain sequence. This clone occurred a few times. Its antigen is unknown. Within one base of it there is no much larger clone, and no base qualities were kept. The CDR3, cysteine through phenylalanine, is 12 amino acids long. Of the read, only the CDR3 DNA is kept; its 36 bases are in frame from base 1. Taken from the germline V gene (reference sequence), the CDR1 and CDR2 loops are LNHDA and SQIVND. V gives up 3 bases and J gives up 11 bases, and the segment between their germline ends measures 8 bases. The record originates from a study of T cell responses to AZD1222 COVID-19 vaccine (dated by TCRdb to the early 2020s). About the investigation overall: Because spike-specific TCR depth and breadth did not differ between the two schedules, AZD1222 recipients who got a second dose at roughly 4 weeks were pooled with those who got a second dose at roughly 12 weeks. A total of under 250 trial participants underwent TCR sequencing, of whom some 200 had received two doses of AZD1222 and some 25 had received two doses of the MenACWY control vaccine. Trial participants were enrolled by age into 18-55, 56-69 and 70-plus year subgroups, with around 150, 28 and 57 TCR-sequenced participants respectively. Study-wide conclusions, independent of this receptor: In the small 56-69-year group, the increase in depth fell short of significance, most likely because of low power. Nearly half of unique spike-specific TCRs reportedly recognized epitopes outside regions mutated in the B.1.351 and B.1.1.7 variants. Participants were mostly white British, with more females than males. The authors suggested clonal diversity may have been underestimated. CD4 TCRs associated with the vaccine covered the entire spike protein, and the dominant responses were in regions 160-218 and 743-854. Because no samples from the day 14 peak response were available, repertoires could be characterized only after the peak T cell response. After two AZD1222 doses, spike-specific TCR breadth and depth were significantly higher than at day 0 and than in MenACWY recipients. Only five to seven AZD1222 recipients were SARS-CoV-2 seropositive at baseline, limiting conclusions about previously exposed vaccinees.

The time point label, as the study defines it: baseline before first vaccination. Vaccinee samples were obtained from the UK trials COV001 and COV002, which included a single-blind randomized controlled phase 2/3 trial of AZD1222 (ChAdOx1 nCoV-19) in healthy adults. For TCRbeta chain sequencing, PBMC samples were collected from trial participants at day 0 and at day 28 after the second dose. The CDR3 regions of human TCRbeta chains were subjected to immunosequencing. The original methods were these. Repertoire TCRs were checked for matches against a reference library of SARS-CoV-2-specific TCRs that had been generated using the MIRA antigen-specificity platform. Breadth was defined as the fraction of unique TCRs that were SARS-CoV-2-associated, and depth was defined as the fraction of total T cells that were SARS-CoV-2-associated. Using the MIRA data, each spike-specific TCR was mapped to the spike region that the TCR reacts to and placed in a CD4 or CD8 class. Log10-transformed breadth and depth values were compared by one-way ANOVA with Sidak's multiple comparisons tests. Drawn from immuneACCESS, this table holds only the in-frame rearrangements with V and J called that TCRdb kept. Clones are partly lost; checked studies trace under half to an unresolved V gene and leave the rest unexplained. V, J and clone size are taken as reported in that table, and D and trimming were inferred from the DNA itself. The sample table lists some 130,000 clones, 93% of them with a count of one. The ten biggest clones cover 5% to 7% of the sample.

The starting material was peripheral blood, obtained on day 0 of AZD1222 vaccination. The receptor comes from an adult in good health. The sequence links TRBV19 to TRBJ1-6; too little of a D gene remains to name it. Read as DNA, the sequence is TGTGCCAGTAGTATGCGGGAGGCACCCCTCCACTTT. This sequence encodes CASSMREAPLHF.